A selection of T cell receptor beta chains follows, all from one sample in a study of cytotoxic CD8 clonotypes in ibrutinib-treated CLL. TCRdb's copy holds only in-frame clones and misses some; the assay was immunoSEQ multiplex PCR. This table has roughly 200,000 clones, approximately 68% appearing once. Sequenced here: PBMCs, sampled after 24 months of ibrutinib treatment. The receptors derive from a human donor with chronic lymphocytic leukemia. Both conserved end residues are part of each CDR3. The D gene is left open where the match is weak. Clone size is stated in some rows and not others, as once, few, many or a class when expanded.

D	size	V	J	DNA	CDR3
TRBD2	.	TRBV27	TRBJ2-1	TGTGCCAGCAGTTTAGAGGGGACTAGCGGACACAATGAGCAGTTCTTC	CASSLEGTSGHNEQFF
TRBD2	.	TRBV5-1	TRBJ2-2	TGCGCCAGCAGCTCCGGACTAGCGGGAGCCGGGGAGCTGTTTTTT	CASSSGLAGAGELFF
.	.	TRBV2	TRBJ2-5	TGTGCCTGCGGAGAAGTCCAAGAGACCCAGTACTTC	CACGEVQETQYF
.	.	TRBV2	TRBJ2-1	TGTGCCAGCAGTGTTCTAGGCTACAATGAGCAGTTCTTC	CASSVLGYNEQFF
.	few	TRBV6-1	TRBJ1-5	TGTGCCAGCAGTGAACAATCGAGTCAGCCCCAGCATTTT	CASSEQSSQPQHF
TRBD1	.	TRBV7-9	TRBJ2-5	TGTGCCAGCAGCTTAAGGGACAGGGTGGCGGAGACCCAGTACTTC	CASSLRDRVAETQYF
TRBD2	.	TRBV4-2	TRBJ2-5	TGTGCCAGCAGCCGAAGGGGGGGACTAGCGGGAGAACTAGAGACCCAGTACTTC	CASSRRGGLAGELETQYF
TRBD2	few	TRBV27	TRBJ2-1	TGTGCCAGCAGCGGGAGGCTCCATGAGCAGTTCTTC	CASSGRLHEQFF
TRBD2	once	TRBV10-3	TRBJ2-3	TGTGCCATCAGTACGAGCGGGAGAAGCACAGATACGCAGTATTTT	CAISTSGRSTDTQYF
TRBD1	.	TRBV7-8	TRBJ1-1	TGTGCCAGCAGCTTAACTCCAGGGGGCAGTACTGAAGCTTTCTTT	CASSLTPGGSTEAFF
.	.	TRBV12-5	TRBJ2-3	TGTGCTAGTGGTTTGCTGCCCTATTTTCAAGAGGCTGGGTGGTTTCGGCAGTATTTT	CASGLLPYFQEAGWFRQYF
.	.	TRBV28	TRBJ1-3	TGTGCCAGCAGTTTACAGGGAAGAGCTAGAAACACCATATATTTT	CASSLQGRARNTIYF
.	.	TRBV9	TRBJ2-7	TGTGCCAGCAGCGTATCCGGGACTCCCGGCTACGAGCAGTACTTC	CASSVSGTPGYEQYF
TRBD1	once	TRBV15	TRBJ2-7	TGTGCCACCAGTGTGGGACAGAAGATTACGAAGCAGTACTTC	CATSVGQKITKQYF
.	.	TRBV4-2	TRBJ2-2	TGTGCCAGCAGGCAGGGGGCGGGGGTTAACACCGGGGAGCTGTTTTTT	CASRQGAGVNTGELFF
.	few	TRBV27	TRBJ2-5	TGTGCCAGCAGTCCACGGTGGGACCAAGAGACCCAGTACTTC	CASSPRWDQETQYF
TRBD2	.	TRBV28	TRBJ2-3	TGTGCCAGCAAACTGGGACTAGCAGGCACAGATACGCAGTATTTT	CASKLGLAGTDTQYF
.	.	TRBV11-3	TRBJ1-1	TGTGCCAGCAGCTTAACAGGAGTGAACACTGAAGCTTTCTTT	CASSLTGVNTEAFF
.	.	TRBV6-6	TRBJ1-1	TGTGCCAGCAGTTACCTCCGGTACATGAACACTGAAGCTTTCTTT	CASSYLRYMNTEAFF
.	few	TRBV6-4	TRBJ2-1	TGTGCCAGCAGTCCAACTGACAACACCTACAATGAGCAGTTCTTC	CASSPTDNTYNEQFF
.	.	TRBV27	TRBJ1-4	TGTGCCAGCAGTTCCCAGGGTAATCGGGGTGAAAAACTGTTTTTT	CASSSQGNRGEKLFF
.	.	TRBV11-2	TRBJ2-3	TGTGCCAGCAGCTTAGTTGGGGGGCCCACAGATACGCAGTATTTT	CASSLVGGPTDTQYF
.	few	TRBV30	TRBJ2-5	TGTGCCTGGAGTGTAGGGGGATTGCAGACCCAGTACTTC	CAWSVGGLQTQYF
.	.	TRBV7-9	TRBJ2-2	TGTGCCAGCAGCTTAGACGGGTTCGGGGAGCTGTTTTTT	CASSLDGFGELFF
TRBD2	.	TRBV19	TRBJ2-2	TGTGCCAGTAGTGGTGCGACTAGCGGGAGCACTAGTGACGGGGAGCTGTTTTTT	CASSGATSGSTSDGELFF
.	.	TRBV27	TRBJ2-2	TGTGCCAGCACGAGACAGTTCGCGAACACCGGGGAGCTGTTTTTT	CASTRQFANTGELFF
.	few	TRBV14	TRBJ2-1	TGTGCCAGCAGCCAAGATTTGGGAGTCAGTGAGCAGTTCTTC	CASSQDLGVSEQFF
TRBD2	.	TRBV18	TRBJ2-3	TGTGCCAGCTTCAACTTACTAGCGGGTGGCACAGATACGCAGTATTTT	CASFNLLAGGTDTQYF
TRBD2	.	TRBV2	TRBJ2-2	TGTGCCAGCAGTGAATCGGTGGCGGGAGCAGGGTCCGGGGAGCTGTTTTTT	CASSESVAGAGSGELFF
.	.	TRBV18	TRBJ1-3	TGTGCCAGCTCACCAGGACGACAGCAGTCTGGAAACACCATATATTTT	CASSPGRQQSGNTIYF
.	.	TRBV2	TRBJ2-2	TGTGCCAGCAGGTCATCGCGGGACACCGGGGAGCTGTTTTTT	CASRSSRDTGELFF
TRBD1	.	TRBV4-1	TRBJ2-7	TGCGCCAGCAGCCAGATAGGACAGGGCAACGAGCAGTACTTC	CASSQIGQGNEQYF
.	few	TRBV28	TRBJ2-4	TGTGCCAGCAGGGACAGTCTAGCCAAAAACATTCAGTACTTC	CASRDSLAKNIQYF
.	few	TRBV18	TRBJ1-1	TGTGCCAGCTCACCCCGGGTTGGGATGGACACTGAAGCTTTCTTT	CASSPRVGMDTEAFF
.	.	TRBV7-2	TRBJ1-1	TGTGCCAGCAGCTTAGTTGATCGTACTCCCTTTGAAGCTTTCTTT	CASSLVDRTPFEAFF
TRBD2	.	TRBV9	TRBJ2-7	TGTGCCAGCAGCGGTAGCGGGAGTGGCTACGAGCAGTACTTC	CASSGSGSGYEQYF
.	.	TRBV29-1	TRBJ1-2	TGCAGCGTCCCACGGGTTTTGGGGGTACCCTATGGCTACACCTTC	CSVPRVLGVPYGYTF
TRBD2	.	TRBV6-5	TRBJ2-7	TGTGCCAGCAGCGGACTAGCGGGCCACGAGCAGTACTTC	CASSGLAGHEQYF
.	.	TRBV29-1	TRBJ2-4	TGCAGCGTTAACTCGGGGGGCGGCATTCAGTACTTC	CSVNSGGGIQYF
.	.	TRBV5-3	TRBJ1-1	TGTGCCAGAAGCTCAGACCGGGCGCCGGGCACTGAAGCTTTCTTT	CARSSDRAPGTEAFF